These 9 T cell receptor beta chains came from one sample sequenced in a study of response to subunit inactivated influenza vaccine. TCRdb processed the RT-PCR reads anew with MiXCR; each CDR3 protein has one entry. The data contain 400,000 to 650,000 distinct CDR3 sequences, approximately 7.7% of them singletons. The sample here was PBMCs from blood, taken 23 to 25 months after vaccination. These receptors were obtained from a man aged 45 to 75 who received an inactivated influenza vaccine.

A few counts support this clonotype. The chain couples TRBV15 to TRBJ2-5; perhaps D is TRBD1 or TRBD2 (6 bases each). Germline assignment: CDR1 LNHNV and CDR2 YYDKDF (reference sequence). CDR3 length: 18 residues. V dropped 1 base and J dropped 2 bases, with 20 bases sitting between them. The CDR3 sequence is CATSRVFVGGGPQETQYF. The CDR3 DNA is TGTGCCACCAGCAGAGTTTTTGTTGGAGGGGGGCCTCAAGAGACCCAGTACTTC.

This clonotype was recorded many times. The chain links TRBV5-1 to TRBJ1-1; no definite D call. The CDR3 consists of 14 residues. Germline CDR1 is SGHRS and CDR2 is YFSETQ. V gave up 0 bases and J gave up 1 base, with 7 bases separating them. CDR3 sequence (DNA): TGCGCCAGCAGCTTGGTACCGGGGAACACTGAAGCTTTCTTT. Translation gives CASSLVPGNTEAFF.

The table lists this clonotype with many counts. The rearrangement links TRBV5-6 to TRBJ1-4, with D possibly being TRBD1 (6 bases). V shed 4 bases and J shed 7 bases, with 14 bases lying between them. The CDR3 is 14 amino acids. The germline gives CDR1 SGHDT, CDR2 YYEEEE. In DNA form, the CDR3 reads TGTGCCAGCAGCCGAGGGGGGGTCTCTGAAAAACTGTTTTTT. Protein sequence: CASSRGGVSEKLFF. Looking up the rest from reference TRBV5-6 and TRBJ1-4 gives the full variable domain: DAGVTQSPTHLIKTRGQQVTLRCSPKSGHDTVSWYQQALGQGPQFIFQYYEEEERQRGNFPDRFSGHQFPNYSSELNVNALLLGDSALYLCASSRGGVSEKLFFGSGTQLSVL.

The chain combines TRBV12-3 or TRBV12-4 with TRBJ2-5; unclear D gene. Between the trimmed V and J ends, which lost 3 bases and 0 bases, there was a span of 8 bases. CDR3 length equals 14 residues. The CDR3 spells CASSLLRNQETQYF. CDR3 in DNA: TGTGCCAGCAGTTTGCTTAGAAACCAAGAGACCCAGTACTTC.

About this clonotype: Its ends do not fully match the called genes, so a read error is possible. The chain employs TRBV4-3 and TRBJ2-1, with 8 bases lining up with TRBD2. The CDR3 spans 12 residues. Germline V CDR1 and CDR2: LGHNA, YSLEER. Here the CDR3 reads CASSQNPGGTPF. The CDR3 nucleotides are TGCGCCAGCAGCCAAAACCCGGGAGGGACCCCGTTC.

CDR3 in amino acids: CASSYDLGEAFF. CDR3 in DNA: TGTGCCAGCAGTTACGATCTAGGTGAAGCTTTCTTT. The V gene is TRBV6-2 or TRBV6-3, the J gene TRBJ1-1; D gene ambiguous. The CDR3 has 12 residues. Looked up from germline, CDR1 is MNHEY and CDR2 is SVGEGT. V lost 2 bases and J lost 7, with 8 bases in between.

With respect to this clonotype: The germline gene is not matched at one end of the junction; a read error may be the cause. This chain joins TRBV12-3 or TRBV12-4 and TRBJ1-2; D is ambiguous. The CDR3 spans 18 residues. CDR3 sequence: CARSPDRMNPTTHYGYTF. In DNA form, the CDR3 reads TGTGCCCGCAGTCCCGACCGGATGAACCCAACAACCCACTATGGCTACACCTTC.

This clonotype appeared many times. The J gene is TRBJ2-1, the V gene TRBV24-1; no clear D. V gave up 8 bases and J gave up 3 bases, with 13 bases separating them. The CDR3 length is 14 residues. Germline assignment: CDR1 KGHDR and CDR2 SFDVKD. The CDR3 loop is CATNVGADYNEQFF. CDR3 in DNA: TGTGCCACCAACGTCGGAGCTGACTACAATGAGCAGTTCTTC.

There are a few counts of this clonotype. The chain combines TRBV15 with TRBJ2-7; possibly TRBD1 for D (6 bases). Trimming pared 4 bases from V and 1 base from J, leaving 8 bases between. Germline-derived CDR1 and CDR2 are LNHNV and YYDKDF (reference sequence). The CDR3 consists of 13 residues. CDR3 region: CATSKDRSYEQYF. Here the CDR3 DNA reads TGTGCCACCAGCAAGGACAGATCCTACGAGCAGTACTTC.